This T cell receptor (beta chain) was identified during a study of T cell responses to AZD1222 COVID-19 vaccine (dated by TCRdb to the early 2020s). Turning to the overall study: A total of roughly 240 trial participants underwent TCR sequencing, of whom some 210 received two doses of AZD1222 and about 25 received two doses of the MenACWY control vaccine. Trial participants were enrolled by age into subgroups of 18-55, 56-69 and 70-plus years, and roughly 150, 30 and 60 TCR-sequenced participants, respectively, were included in these subgroups.

The CDR3 regions of human TCRbeta chains were analyzed by immunosequencing. Under the source paper's analysis protocol: Repertoire TCRs were matched against a reference library of SARS-CoV-2-specific TCRs generated with the MIRA antigen-specificity platform. Breadth was defined as the fraction of unique TCRs that were SARS-CoV-2-associated, and depth was defined as the fraction of total T cells that were SARS-CoV-2-associated. Each spike-specific TCR was assigned to its reactive spike region and to a CD4 or CD8 class using the MIRA data. Log10-transformed breadth and depth values were compared by one-way ANOVA with Sidak's multiple comparisons tests. TCRdb took this table from immuneACCESS and kept in-frame rearrangements with V and J called. Such tables lack part of the clones; where checked against another copy, unresolved V genes explain under half of the gap, and the rest is unexplained. The V and J calls and clone size were taken over from that table, and D and trimming were inferred from the DNA. Counted in this sample were around 46,000 clones; approximately 90% of them appeared once. Approximately 5% of the sample is taken by the ten largest.

With respect to this clone: Its antigen target is currently unknown. It has no much larger one-base neighbor in the sample; base qualities were not kept.

This sample's time point label indicates: about 28 days (+/-7) after the second vaccine dose. AZD1222 recipients whose second dose came at about 4 weeks and those whose second dose came at about 12 weeks were combined into one group, since spike-specific TCR depth and breadth did not differ between the two schedules. Samples from vaccinated people were obtained from the UK trials COV001 and COV002, which included a single-blind randomized controlled phase 2/3 trial of AZD1222 (ChAdOx1 nCoV-19) in healthy adults. For TCRbeta chain sequencing, PBMC samples were collected from trial participants at day 0 and at day 28 after the second dose. General conclusions and limits of the study: The 56-69-year group was small, and its depth increase did not reach significance, likely because of low power. After two AZD1222 doses, spike-specific TCR breadth and depth were significantly higher than at day 0 and than in MenACWY recipients. Reportedly, close to half of the unique spike-specific TCRs recognized epitopes lying outside the regions that are mutated in the B.1.351 and B.1.1.7 variants. Most participants were white British and females outnumbered males, and the authors suggested that clonal diversity may have been underestimated. No day 14 peak-response samples were available, so repertoires were characterized only after the peak T cell response. Only five or six AZD1222 recipients were SARS-CoV-2 seropositive at baseline, limiting conclusions about previously exposed vaccinees. The whole spike protein was spanned by vaccine-associated CD4 TCRs, and dominant responses were seen in regions 160-218 and 743-854.

This TCR was recovered from an adult who received the AZD1222 COVID-19 vaccine. The sequencing used peripheral blood, collected 28 days after the second AZD1222 dose.

This receptor carries the CDR3 CASLQVGSYEQYF. DNA sequence: TGTGCCAGCTTACAGGTGGGGTCCTACGAGCAGTACTTC. The V gene is TRBV6-5 and the J gene is TRBJ2-7, with TRBD1 tentatively as D gene (5 bases match). CDR1 and CDR2, per the germline V gene, are MNHEY and SVGAGI. The cysteine opens and the phenylalanine closes a CDR3 of 13 amino acids. Only CDR3 DNA is held: 39 bases, read in frame from base 1. The V and J ends are trimmed by 8 bases and 1 base, leaving 12 bases between them.